The source of this TCR beta chain is a study of beta chain features in type 1 diabetes. Study-wide results and caveats: In every one of the four CD4+ subsets, TCRB CDR3s were moderately but significantly shorter in Type 1 diabetes patients. A cDNA-based sequencing approach could over-represent cells with high TCR expression.

Germline V lookup: CDR1 ENHRY, CDR2 SYGVKD. J gave up 6 bases and V 5 bases, and 5 bases lay outside the gene matches. The CDR3 covers 13 residues. Concerning this clone itself: Its specificity is not known.

Reverse transcribing all isolated RNA meant expressed TCRB transcripts were sequenced. The data were produced by immunoSEQ multiplex PCR, yet TCRdb's version contains in-frame clones alone and is incomplete. The sample shows a few hundred thousand clones, about 10% of them seen only once. Source material: central memory CD4+ T cells from blood. The origin of this receptor is a man aged 25 to 40 with type 1 diabetes. The chain recombines TRBV10-3 with TRBJ1-2; 8 bases are shared with TRBD1. The CDR3 coding sequence is TGTGCCATCAGTAGCGGGACAGGCAATGGCTACACCTTC. This codes for CAISSGTGNGYTF.